This TCR beta chain was recovered during a study of OX40 agonist ivuxolimab in advanced cancers. The wider study: A mean age of approximately 60 years, range roughly 20 to 80, was recorded, and 80% to 90% were male. Study conclusions and caveats: On average, CD8+ T cells showed a greater number of expanded clones than CD4+. Some nonresponders likewise displayed low normalized T-cell clonal expansion.

Produced via immunoSEQ multiplex PCR; TCRdb's table is partial and in-frame only. Among some 45,000 clones listed, roughly 93% were seen once. The CDR3 spans 17 residues. CDR1 is SGHVS, CDR2 FQNEAQ, per germline. J lost 0 bases, V lost 3 bases, and 6 bases had no gene match. As concerns this clone: The antigen is not known.

The sequencing here drew on CD4+ or CD8+ T cells sorted from blood, taken in a trial of the OX40 agonist ivuxolimab. The TCR sequence derives from an adult with an advanced solid tumor such as melanoma, head and neck, liver or kidney cancer. V and J are TRBV7-8 and TRBJ1-1, with 11 bases that match TRBD1. CDR3 protein: CASSFIPGQGVNTEAFF. The CDR3 coding sequence is TGTGCCAGCAGCTTCATACCGGGACAGGGGGTGAACACTGAAGCTTTCTTT.